The entry below describes one T cell receptor (beta chain). What it binds is unknown. The source of the sample is a study of cytomegalovirus exposure and HLA in healthy donors. Study-wide background: The Caucasian-associated ancestry cluster contained 81% of the roughly 400 genotyped donors.

Study-level findings and limits: A list of approximately 160 TCR beta chains associated with cytomegalovirus was given.

The germline V gene has CDR1 SGHTA and CDR2 FQGNSA. V lost 1 base and J lost 6, with 7 bases in between. The CDR3 is 14 residues long. Although they were nominally healthy when sampled, donors likely had unrecorded immune exposures. Primers: 60 Vbeta forward and 13 Jbeta reverse. Only in-frame clones appear in the TCRdb table, and some are missing; sequencing was by immunoSEQ multiplex PCR. The sample records tens of thousands of clones, about 83% being singletons. The TCR originated in a human donor in good health. Source material: PBMCs. This chain joins TRBV7-2 and TRBJ1-6; no clear D. CDR3 in amino acids: CASSLEHLNSPLHF. The CDR3 DNA reads TGTGCCAGCAGCTTAGAACACCTTAATTCACCCCTCCACTTT.